The clone carrying this T cell receptor beta chain came up a few times. Its antigen is not known. These data belong to a study of cytomegalovirus exposure and HLA in healthy donors. Study-level results: In a later analysis, TCR beta V- and J-gene trimming was associated with a missense DCLRE1C variant.

A multiplex PCR was run with 60 Vbeta primers and 13 Jbeta primers. Repertoires were generated with immunoSEQ multiplex PCR, while TCRdb's copy carries only in-frame clones and drops some. Seen here are 82,000 or so clones, around 9.1% observed once, and the top ten hold roughly a quarter. V lost 7 bases, J lost 6 bases, and 16 bases lay in between. The length of the CDR3 is 14 residues. The germline V gene has CDR1 MDHEN and CDR2 SYDVKM. The gene calls are TRBV28 and TRBJ2-1, with D possibly matching TRBD2 (5 bases). The sample comprised PBMCs. The TCR was taken from a man aged 60-69 years in good health and CMV-seropositive. CDR3 in DNA: TGTGCCAGCAACCCCGCGGGTGCAGCCAATGAGCAGTTCTTC. This gives the protein CASNPAGAANEQFF.